This note documents a single T cell receptor (beta chain) sequence. Its cognate antigen is unknown. The assay was immunoSEQ multiplex PCR, and TCRdb's table has in-frame clones only and misses some. The table records 80,000 to 90,000 clones, approximately 81% of them present only once. The record originates from a study of PD-L1 blockade in urothelial cancer. Looking at the study overall: Analyses used blood from 3 weeks (second dose) and 6 weeks after treatment start. Study-wide points: More expansion of tumor-associated blood clones, seen at 3 weeks, marked durable-benefit patients.

Indicated time point: pretreatment peripheral blood. Disease in patients was locally advanced or metastatic urothelial carcinoma. Germline CDR1 reads SGHTA; CDR2 reads FQGNSA. The V gene lost 1 base and the J gene lost 2 bases, with 6 bases spanning the gap. This CDR3 region has 13 residues. Source: PBMCs, taken around atezolizumab (anti-PD-L1) treatment. The receptor comes from a man aged 60 to 69 with urothelial cancer. The V call is TRBV7-2, the J call TRBJ2-7; D call uncertain. This CDR3 reads CASSLDNTYEQYF. As DNA, the CDR3 is TGTGCCAGCAGCTTAGATAACACCTACGAGCAGTACTTC.